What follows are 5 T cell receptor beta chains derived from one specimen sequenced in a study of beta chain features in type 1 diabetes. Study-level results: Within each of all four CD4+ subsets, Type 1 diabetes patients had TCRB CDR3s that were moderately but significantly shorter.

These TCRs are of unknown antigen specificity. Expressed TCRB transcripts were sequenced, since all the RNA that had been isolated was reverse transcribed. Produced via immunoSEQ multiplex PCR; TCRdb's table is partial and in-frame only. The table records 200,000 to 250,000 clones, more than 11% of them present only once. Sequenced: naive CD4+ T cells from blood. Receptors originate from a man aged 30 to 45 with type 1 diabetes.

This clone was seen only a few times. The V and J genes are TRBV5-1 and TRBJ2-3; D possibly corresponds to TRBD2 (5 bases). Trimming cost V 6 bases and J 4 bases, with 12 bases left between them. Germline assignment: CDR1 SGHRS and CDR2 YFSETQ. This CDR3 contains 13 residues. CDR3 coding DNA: TGCGCCAGCACCGGCGACGGGGCAGATACGCAGTATTTT. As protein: CASTGDGADTQYF.

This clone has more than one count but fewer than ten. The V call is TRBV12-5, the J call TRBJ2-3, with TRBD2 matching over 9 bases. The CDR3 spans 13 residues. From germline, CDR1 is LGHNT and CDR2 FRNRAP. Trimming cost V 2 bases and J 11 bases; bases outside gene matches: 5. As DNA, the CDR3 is TGTGCTAGTGGTTTGCTAATAGCGGGAGAGCAGTATTTT. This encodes CASGLLIAGEQYF.

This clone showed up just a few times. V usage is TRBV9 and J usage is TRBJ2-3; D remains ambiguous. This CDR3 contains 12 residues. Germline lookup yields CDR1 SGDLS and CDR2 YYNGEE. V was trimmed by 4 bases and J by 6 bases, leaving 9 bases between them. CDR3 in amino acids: CASSPRADTQYF. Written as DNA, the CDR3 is TGTGCCAGCAGCCCTCGTGCGGATACGCAGTATTTT. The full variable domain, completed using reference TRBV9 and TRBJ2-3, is DSGVTQTPKHLITATGQRVTLRCSPRSGDLSVYWYQQSLDQGLQFLIQYYNGEERAKGNILERFSAQQFPDLHSELNLSSLELGDSALYFCASSPRADTQYFGPGTRLTVL.

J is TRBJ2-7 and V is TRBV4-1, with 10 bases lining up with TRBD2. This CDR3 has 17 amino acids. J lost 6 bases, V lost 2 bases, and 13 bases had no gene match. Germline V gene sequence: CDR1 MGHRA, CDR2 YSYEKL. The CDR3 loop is CASSQPSGSLGALEQYF. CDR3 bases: TGCGCCAGCAGCCAACCTAGCGGGAGCCTAGGGGCCCTCGAGCAGTACTTC.

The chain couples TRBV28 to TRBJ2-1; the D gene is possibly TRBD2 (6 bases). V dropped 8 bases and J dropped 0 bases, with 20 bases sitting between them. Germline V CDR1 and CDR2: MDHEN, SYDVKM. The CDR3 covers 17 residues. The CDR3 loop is CASRVGLALSSYNEQFF. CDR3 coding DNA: TGTGCCAGCCGGGTCGGGCTAGCGTTAAGCTCCTACAATGAGCAGTTCTTC.